The clone carrying this TCR beta chain has a handful of counts. This entry belongs to a study of blood T cell repertoires in COVID-19. This CDR3 is built from 16 residues. Germline V CDR1 and CDR2: KGHSH, LQKENI. After removal of 3 bases from V and 5 bases from J, the junction contained 10 bases not matched to a gene. Method: immunoSEQ multiplex PCR; TCRdb's copy keeps in-frame clones and lacks some. The sample contains more than 300,000 clones, 90% of which appear only once. The chain employs TRBV18 and TRBJ1-1; 9 bases agree with TRBD1. The TCR sequence derives from a woman aged 30 to 39 who had been exposed to COVID-19. Sequenced sample: PBMCs or T cells enriched from blood (not recorded which). The CDR3 DNA reads TGTGCCAGCTCACCCCGACTACAGGGGGCGGGAACTGAAGCTTTCTTT. Encoded protein: CASSPRLQGAGTEAFF. Drawing the rest from reference TRBV18 and TRBJ1-1, the complete variable domain is NAGVMQNPRHLVRRRGQEARLRCSPMKGHSHVYWYRQLPEEGLKFMVYLQKENIIDESGMPKERFSAEFPKEGPSILRIQQVVRGDSAAYFCASSPRLQGAGTEAFFGQGTRLTVV.